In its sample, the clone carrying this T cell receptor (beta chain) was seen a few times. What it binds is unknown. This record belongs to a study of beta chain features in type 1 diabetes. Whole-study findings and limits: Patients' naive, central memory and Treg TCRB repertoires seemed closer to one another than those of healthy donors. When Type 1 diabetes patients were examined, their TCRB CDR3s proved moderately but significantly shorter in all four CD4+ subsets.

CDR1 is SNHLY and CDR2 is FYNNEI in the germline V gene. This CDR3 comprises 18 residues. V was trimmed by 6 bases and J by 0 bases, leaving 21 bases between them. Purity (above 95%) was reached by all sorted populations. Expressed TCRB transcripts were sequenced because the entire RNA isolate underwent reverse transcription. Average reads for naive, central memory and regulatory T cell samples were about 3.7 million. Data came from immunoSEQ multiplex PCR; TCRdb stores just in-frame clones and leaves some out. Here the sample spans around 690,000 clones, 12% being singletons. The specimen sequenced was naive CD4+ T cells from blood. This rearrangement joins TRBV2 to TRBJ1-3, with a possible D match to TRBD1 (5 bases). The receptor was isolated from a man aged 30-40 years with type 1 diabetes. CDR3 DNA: TGTGCCAGCAGGGAAATAACAGGAGCCCGGAGCTCTGGAAACACCATATATTTT. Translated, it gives CASREITGARSSGNTIYF.